These 25 T cell receptor beta chains originate from one sample sequenced in a study of blood T cell repertoires in COVID-19 (dated by TCRdb to about 2020). Library prep was done by the immunoSEQ multiplex PCR assay. What TCRdb holds here is the immuneACCESS table cut down to in-frame rearrangements. Part of the clones is not present; checked against another copy, under half of the missing clones reflect an unresolved V gene, and the others are unexplained. This sample comprises around 180,000 clones, less than 90% of them detected only once. Of the sample, around 24% is held by the ten largest clones. Sequenced input: peripheral blood. These receptors were collected from a man aged 60-69 years with acute or convalescent COVID-19.

This clone occurred a few times. V usage is TRBV27 and J usage is TRBJ1-6; the match to TRBD1 covers 7 bases. In germline, CDR1 is MNHEY, CDR2 SMNVEV (reference sequence). The trim removed 7 bases at V and 6 bases at J, leaving 3 bases unmatched. The CDR3 sequence is 13 residues long. CDR3 sequence reads: CASKTGSNSPLHF. The CDR3 DNA follows: TGTGCCAGCAAGACAGGGAGTAATTCACCCCTCCACTTT.

This chain links TRBV6-6 with TRBJ1-2, with D unclear. The CDR3 runs 11 residues. Germline V gene data show CDR1 as MNHNY and CDR2 as SVGAGI (reference sequence). Trimming left V 5 bases short and J 3 bases short, with 4 bases between. In DNA form, the CDR3 reads TGTGCCAGCAGTACAGACTATGGCTACACCTTC. Residues: CASSTDYGYTF.

Concerning this clone itself: The sample holds other DNA sequences that translate to the same CDR3. The J gene is TRBJ2-7, the V gene TRBV12-3 or TRBV12-4; 10 bases line up with TRBD1. This CDR3 is 13 amino acids long. V was clipped by 1 base and J by 6 bases; unmatched bases: 0. The CDR3 reads CASSLGTGGEQYV. The CDR3 DNA reads as TGTGCCAGCAGTTTAGGGACAGGGGGCGAGCAGTACGTC.

The rearrangement joins TRBV14 to TRBJ2-2; no reliable D call. Looked up from germline, CDR1 is SGHDN and CDR2 is FVKESK. Trimming pared 0 bases from V and 3 bases from J, leaving 14 bases between. CDR3 length equals 17 residues. The CDR3 loop is CASSQDPWARDTGELFF. The DNA of the CDR3 is TGTGCCAGCAGCCAAGACCCCTGGGCGCGAGACACCGGGGAGCTGTTTTTT.

This chain connects TRBV12-3 or TRBV12-4 to TRBJ2-7, with D possibly TRBD2 on 5 matching bases. There are 13 residues in the CDR3. V gave up 0 bases and J gave up 6 bases, with 9 bases separating them. CDR3 sequence reads: CASSLAPGSEQYV. CDR3 coding DNA: TGTGCCAGCAGTTTAGCGCCGGGAAGCGAGCAGTACGTC.

The V call is TRBV3-1 (or the pseudogene TRBV3-2), the J call TRBJ1-5; 7 positions agree with TRBD1. CDR3 length equals 17 residues. CDR1 is LGHDT and CDR2 is YNNKEL in the germline V gene (reference sequence). V was clipped by 1 base and J by 2 bases; unmatched bases: 8. The chain's CDR3 is CASSQVAPGGGNQPQHF. CDR3 coding DNA: TGTGCCAGCAGCCAAGTAGCTCCAGGGGGAGGCAATCAGCCCCAGCATTTT.

The rearrangement links TRBV29-1 to TRBJ1-2, with D hard to call. Germline loops: CDR1 SQVTM, CDR2 ANQGSEA. Trimming cost V 3 bases and J 4 bases, with 9 bases left between them. The CDR3 is 12 amino acids. As DNA, the CDR3 is TGCAGCGTTGAGGCAGGACTCTATGGCTACACCTTC. Amino acid sequence: CSVEAGLYGYTF.

This chain connects TRBV12-5 to TRBJ1-5; 9 nucleotides line up with TRBD1. The trim removed 0 bases at V and 2 bases at J, leaving 14 bases unmatched. The CDR3 runs 20 residues. Germline CDR1 is LGHNT and CDR2 is FRNRAP. CDR3 in amino acids: CASGLVLGGQGPIGNQPQHF. DNA for the CDR3: TGTGCTAGTGGTTTGGTACTGGGGGGACAGGGCCCTATCGGCAATCAGCCCCAGCATTTT.

The J gene is TRBJ2-5, the V gene TRBV19, with a tentative D call TRBD2 (6 bases). Germline V gives CDR1 LNHDA, CDR2 SQIVND (reference sequence). The CDR3 is made up of 14 amino acids. Trimming left V 3 bases short and J 5 bases short, with 13 bases between. The CDR3 DNA follows: TGTGCCAGTAGTATCCGGGGGTCTGGTGAGACCCAGTACTTC. Its protein product is CASSIRGSGETQYF.

This chain connects TRBV27 to TRBJ1-2; 9 bases are shared with TRBD1. The germline V gene encodes CDR1 MNHEY and CDR2 SMNVEV (reference sequence). J lost 7 bases, V lost 4 bases, and 7 bases had no gene match. The CDR3 is made up of 14 amino acids. CDR3 in amino acids: CASSSWTGEGGYTF. DNA of the CDR3: TGTGCCAGCAGTTCCTGGACAGGGGAGGGTGGCTACACCTTC.

The genes are TRBV11-3 and TRBJ1-5, with 7 bases that match TRBD1. With 4 bases clipped from V and 1 base from J, the junction kept 10 bases outside the gene matches. The germline CDR1 and CDR2 sequences are SGHNT and YENEEA. The CDR3 has 17 amino acids. CDR3 in DNA: TGTGCCAGCAGCTCCCGGAAACAGGGGAACAGCAATCAGCCCCAGCATTTT. Its protein product is CASSSRKQGNSNQPQHF.

The V call is TRBV25-1, the J call TRBJ1-2; D is perhaps TRBD1 (5 bases). Trimming removed 2 bases from V and 4 bases from J, with 11 bases in between. The CDR3 contains 14 residues. Germline V CDR1 and CDR2: MGHDK, SYGVNS. The CDR3 sequence is CASSEVGRGYGYTF. The CDR3 nucleotides are TGTGCCAGCAGTGAAGTAGGTAGGGGCTATGGCTACACCTTC.

The chain uses TRBV7-9 and TRBJ1-4; D is possibly TRBD1 (6 bases). The V end lost 5 bases, the J end lost 2 bases, and 9 bases lay between the germline ends. The CDR3 contains 14 residues. From germline, CDR1 is SEHNR and CDR2 FQNEAQ (reference sequence). The CDR3 DNA sequence: TGTGCCAGCAGCCGGCAGGGGACTAATGAAAAACTGTTTTTT. This codes for CASSRQGTNEKLFF.

Only one count was recorded for this clone. The chain has TRBV9 and TRBJ2-3; 12 bases match TRBD2. Germline CDR1 and CDR2: SGDLS and YYNGEE. With 0 bases clipped from V and 6 bases from J, the junction kept 8 bases outside the gene matches. CDR3 length: 17 amino acids. The CDR3 DNA is TGTGCCAGCAGCGTAGGTGCTAGCGGGGGGGCCGCGGATACGCAGTATTTT. This gives the protein CASSVGASGGAADTQYF.

This rearrangement joins TRBV15 to TRBJ2-5; 14 bases agree with TRBD2. CDR3 length equals 17 residues. The junction had 5 bases not matched to a gene; V was cut back by 1 base and J by 4 bases. CDR1 LNHNV and CDR2 YYDKDF come from the germline V gene (reference sequence). CDR3 residues: CATSRGQGLAGGETQYF. CDR3 bases: TGTGCCACCAGCAGAGGACAAGGACTAGCGGGGGGAGAGACCCAGTACTTC.

The chain links TRBV10-2 to TRBJ1-2, with 7 nucleotides matching TRBD1. Germline CDR1 and CDR2: WSHSY and SAAADI. The CDR3 covers 13 residues. The trim removed 6 bases at V and 8 bases at J, leaving 9 bases unmatched. In DNA, the CDR3 is TGCGCCAGCAGCGGGACAGTCCAGGACGGCTACACCTTC. Translated: CASSGTVQDGYTF.

V is TRBV7-9 and J is TRBJ1-2, with TRBD1 matching over 7 bases. There are 15 residues in the CDR3. The V and J ends lost 5 bases and 4 bases, in that order; junction bases with no gene match: 10. Germline lookup yields CDR1 SEHNR and CDR2 FQNEAQ (reference sequence). For the CDR3, the DNA is TGTGCCAGCAGCGCCGGCACAGGGGAGGTCTATGGCTACACCTTC. This gives the protein CASSAGTGEVYGYTF. Supplemented by reference TRBV7-9 and TRBJ1-2, the full variable domain reads DTGVSQNPRHKITKRGQNVTFRCDPISEHNRLYWYRQTLGQGPEFLTYFQNEAQLEKSRLLSDRFSAERPKGSFSTLEIQRTEQGDSAMYLCASSAGTGEVYGYTFGSGTRLTVV.

The chain links TRBV30 to TRBJ2-7, with D possibly being TRBD1 (6 bases). Per the germline V gene, CDR1 is GTSNPN and CDR2 is SVGIG (reference sequence). V lost 6 bases, J lost 2 bases, and 11 bases lay in between. The CDR3 totals 12 residues. The CDR3 nucleotides are TGTGCCTGCAGGGACAATACCTACGAGCAGTACTTC. Its translation is CACRDNTYEQYF.

The chain is built from TRBV3-1 (or the pseudogene TRBV3-2) and TRBJ1-4; D gene uncertain. This CDR3 is 12 amino acids long. Trimming took 4 bases from V and 8 from J, leaving 8 bases between them. Germline assignment: CDR1 LGHDT and CDR2 YNNKEL (reference sequence). CDR3 region: CASSPYSEKLFF. The CDR3 DNA sequence: TGTGCCAGCAGCCCCTACAGCGAAAAACTGTTTTTT.

V usage is TRBV18 and J usage is TRBJ1-1; D possibly corresponds to TRBD1 (6 bases). Looked up from germline, CDR1 is KGHSH and CDR2 is LQKENI. The CDR3 length is 16 residues. V was shortened by 5 bases and J by 1 base, with 17 bases between the two germline ends. The CDR3 nucleotides are TGTGCCAGCTCATTTTCGACCGGGACACAGAACACTGAAGCTTTCTTT. Translating it yields CASSFSTGTQNTEAFF.

The CDR3 region is CASSLELGLGQQTQYF. In DNA, the CDR3 is TGTGCCAGCAGCTTAGAGCTGGGATTGGGACAACAGACCCAGTACTTC. This sequence joins TRBV11-3 and TRBJ2-5; D might be TRBD1 (6 bases). Germline V lookup: CDR1 SGHNT, CDR2 YENEEA. This CDR3 has 16 amino acids. Deletions cut 0 bases from V and 6 bases from J, with 17 bases between.

The chain uses TRBV19 and TRBJ2-7, with 8 bases matching TRBD1. CDR1 is LNHDA and CDR2 is SQIVND in the germline V gene (reference sequence). The CDR3 extends over 16 amino acids. V gave up 6 bases and J gave up 2 bases; unmatched junction bases: 12. The CDR3 sequence is CASRHQGAGDTYEQYF. In nucleotides, the CDR3 is TGTGCCAGTAGACACCAGGGGGCAGGGGATACCTACGAGCAGTACTTC.

The sample holds one count of this clone. The chain has TRBV9 and TRBJ2-5; 11 bases map to TRBD1. The trim removed 3 bases at V and 5 bases at J, leaving 3 bases unmatched. The CDR3 runs 14 residues. Germline V gene data show CDR1 as SGDLS and CDR2 as YYNGEE. CDR3 in amino acids: CASSGTGGGETQYF. Here the CDR3 DNA reads TGTGCCAGCAGCGGGACAGGGGGCGGGGAGACCCAGTACTTC.

Comments on this clone: In the same sample, other DNA sequences code for this CDR3. The chain has TRBV24-1 and TRBJ1-1, with a weak D call TRBD1 (5 bases). The germline V gene encodes CDR1 KGHDR and CDR2 SFDVKD. The CDR3 is made up of 13 amino acids. Trimming left V 3 bases short and J 4 bases short, with 8 bases between. CDR3 nucleotide sequence: TGTGCCACCAGTGATCTGGGGGGCACTGAAGCTTTCTTT. It encodes CATSDLGGTEAFF.

This chain joins TRBV4-3 and TRBJ2-5; 7 nucleotides match TRBD1. J lost 2 bases, V lost 3 bases, and 6 bases had no gene match. The CDR3 is 15 residues long. CDR1 is LGHNA, CDR2 YSLEER, per germline. CDR3 in amino acids: CASSQGDREQETQYF. The CDR3 DNA is TGCGCCAGCAGCCAGGGAGACAGGGAGCAAGAGACCCAGTACTTC.